What follows are 5 T cell receptor beta chains derived from one specimen sequenced in a study of fetal regulatory T cell absence and autoimmunity. Only in-frame clones appear in the TCRdb table, and some are missing; sequencing was by immunoSEQ multiplex PCR. The sample includes around 100,000 clones, 60% to 80% seen only once; the top ten take 2%. Sample: pancreas tissue. These TCRs come from a male donor with IPEX syndrome.

The sample holds a few counts of this clone. This chain joins TRBV7-8 and TRBJ2-1, with D tentatively TRBD2 (6 bases). Germline values: CDR1 SGHVS, CDR2 FQNEAQ. The CDR3 loop spans 16 amino acids. V shed 1 base and J shed 4 bases, with 14 bases lying between them. The CDR3 reads CASSLDLAYLYNEQFF. Here the CDR3 DNA reads TGTGCCAGCAGCTTAGACCTAGCGTACCTTTACAATGAGCAGTTCTTC.

The rearrangement links TRBV6-6 to TRBJ2-5, with a weak D call TRBD1 (6 bases). This CDR3 has 15 residues. Trimming stripped 0 bases from V and 5 bases from J, with 13 bases between. Germline CDR1 and CDR2: MNHNY and SVGAGI (reference sequence). CDR3 in amino acids: CASSYSGRGKETQYF. CDR3 DNA sequence: TGTGCCAGCAGTTACTCCGGCAGGGGTAAGGAGACCCAGTACTTC.

The gene calls are TRBV6-5 and TRBJ2-7, with 9 bases identical to TRBD2. The CDR3 is 14 amino acids. J was trimmed by 6 bases and V by 2 bases; bases with no gene match: 5. From germline, CDR1 is MNHEY and CDR2 SVGAGI. The CDR3, as DNA: TGTGCCAGCAGTTACGCTAGCGGGACCCTCGAGCAGTACTTC. Amino acids: CASSYASGTLEQYF.

This clone was seen a handful of times. The genes are TRBV18 and TRBJ1-6; 12 bases match TRBD1. The V segment lost 4 bases and the J segment 10 bases; nucleotides outside the gene matches: 8. Germline V gene sequence: CDR1 KGHSH, CDR2 LQKENI. The CDR3 covers 16 residues. CDR3 residues: CASSLVRDRGQSPLHF. CDR3 bases: TGTGCCAGCTCACTCGTCCGGGACAGGGGGCAATCACCCCTCCACTTT.

The gene calls are TRBV2 and TRBJ2-1; TRBD1 aligns across 11 bases. CDR1 SNHLY and CDR2 FYNNEI come from the germline V gene. J lost 3 bases, V lost 5 bases, and 3 bases had no gene match. This CDR3 contains 15 residues. Here the CDR3 DNA reads TGTGCCAGCAGTTCCGGGACAGGGGGCTACAATGAGCAGTTCTTC. Amino acids: CASSSGTGGYNEQFF.